A selection of T cell receptor beta chains follows, all from one sample in a study of response to subunit inactivated influenza vaccine. TCRdb itself ran the RT-PCR reads through MiXCR, one entry per CDR3 protein. The sample has 160,000 or so distinct CDR3 sequences, about a tenth seen once; the top ten hold about an eighth. This sample comprised non-naive T cells sorted from PBMCs, obtained around seven weeks after vaccination. The receptors shown here come from a man in his fifties who received an inactivated influenza vaccine. CDR3s include the opening cysteine and the closing phenylalanine or tryptophan. The D gene is left open where the match is weak. Rows give clone size only sometimes, using once, few, many, or a class for an expanded clone.

>TRBV6-5|-|TRBJ2-7|few
TGTGCCAGCAGTTATCGACCAGAGGATTACGAGCAGTACTTC
CASSYRPEDYEQYF
>TRBV20-1|-|TRBJ2-7|-
TGCAGTGCTAGAGTCCCGTTGAACGGCGAGCAGTACTTC
CSARVPLNGEQYF
>TRBV12-3/TRBV12-4|-|TRBJ1-6|-
TGTGCCAGCAGTCCCCGGGGGAATAATTCACCCCTCCACTTT
CASSPRGNNSPLHF
>TRBV20-1|-|TRBJ2-2|many
TGCAGTGCTAGACCGCCCCCCAGGGCCGGCGGGGAGCTGTTTTTT
CSARPPPRAGGELFF
>TRBV2|-|TRBJ2-5|many
TGTGCCAGCAGGGGTCAACAAGAGACCCAGTACTTC
CASRGQQETQYF
>TRBV9|-|TRBJ2-2|many
TGTGCCAGCAGCTTTACGAACACCGGGGAGCTGTTTTTT
CASSFTNTGELFF
>TRBV27|-|TRBJ2-3|-
TGTGCCAGCAGTTTGGGGGTTGACAGTCCCGATACGCAGTATTTT
CASSLGVDSPDTQYF
>TRBV6-2/TRBV6-3|-|TRBJ1-6|-
TGTGCCAGCAGTCTTAGATCTAATTCACCCCTCCACTTT
CASSLRSNSPLHF
>TRBV15|-|TRBJ2-5|-
TGTGCCACCAGCAGGGTCCTTGGTGGGCAAGAGACCCAGTACTTC
CATSRVLGGQETQYF
>TRBV11-2|-|TRBJ2-6|-
TGTGCCAGCAGCTCTGACCGGTCTGGGGCCAACGTCCTGACTTTC
CASSSDRSGANVLTF
>TRBV6-1|-|TRBJ2-3|few
TGTGCCAGCATGAAAGAGAAAGCATTCAGCACAGATACGCAGTATTTT
CASMKEKAFSTDTQYF
>TRBV7-9|-|TRBJ1-4|few
TGTGCCAGCAGCACAACACAGGGCCGGGAAAAACTGTTTTTT
CASSTTQGREKLFF
>TRBV15|-|TRBJ2-7|few
TGTGCCACCAGCAGACTTAAACTCCCCCCGGGACCCACACCCTCCTACGAGCAGTACTTC
CATSRLKLPPGPTPSYEQYF
>TRBV5-6|-|TRBJ2-3|many
TGTGCCAGCAGCTTCGGTCCCAGCACAGATACGCAGTATTTT
CASSFGPSTDTQYF
>TRBV28|TRBD1|TRBJ1-4|-
TGTGCCAGCAGTTCAATCGGGACAGGGGGTGGTGAAAAACTGTTTTTT
CASSSIGTGGGEKLFF
>TRBV6-5|-|TRBJ2-1|many
TGTGCCAGCCGAACAACTCGGGAGCAGTTCTTC
CASRTTREQFF